Reported below is one TCR beta chain. This sample is drawn from a study of blood T cell repertoires in COVID-19. Background on the study: Italy, Spain and the United States were the sources of the convalescent and acute COVID-19 samples. Nucleic acid was either cDNA or gDNA, and it came from T cells, B-cell-depleted T cells, or PBMCs.

The CDR3 covers 13 residues. Trimming cost V 8 bases and J 4 bases, with 12 bases left between them. As handled by the study authors: For nucleated cells, counts were estimated from reference gene primer amplification. Here immunoSEQ multiplex PCR was the method, and the copy in TCRdb shows in-frame clones only, minus some. The DNA was the basis for D and trimming; V, J and clone size are from that table. The data contain approximately 67,000 clones, about 83% of them seen just once; the ten biggest clones take up 15% to 20%. The sequenced sample was peripheral blood. The sequence was collected from a woman older than 75 with acute or convalescent COVID-19. The J gene is TRBJ1-5, the V gene TRBV12-3 or TRBV12-4, with TRBD1 as a possible D gene (6 bases). Here the CDR3 DNA reads TGTGCCAGCGCTTGGCAGGGGAATCAGCCCCAGCATTTT. Translation gives CASAWQGNQPQHF.